The clone carrying this T cell receptor beta chain was observed at least ten times. No antigen is known for it. Trimming took 1 base from V and 6 from J, leaving 16 bases between them. In germline, CDR1 is DFQATT, CDR2 SNEGSKA (reference sequence). This CDR3 spans 15 amino acids. This entry comes from a study of neurological immune-mediated disorders. Findings of the study overall: Across subjects, no CDR3 amino acid sequence appeared in expanded clones of more than one subject, a finding that suggested private repertoires in all groups.

Time point given: technical triplicate 2. The cDNA came from 5'RACE with 10-nucleotide random UMIs. TCRdb re-called the 5' RACE reads with MiXCR, one entry per CDR3 protein. The table shows roughly 61,000 distinct CDR3 sequences, with more than 20% occurring only once. The sequence derives from a man between 60 and 75 years old with HTLV-1-associated myelopathy (HAM/TSP). The rearrangement links TRBV20-1 to TRBJ1-5; D may be TRBD1 (5 bases). Sequenced sample: PBMCs. For the CDR3, the DNA is TGCAGTGCTAGAGTTCGGGGCGGTGAAAGTCAGCCCCAGCATTTT. It encodes CSARVRGGESQPQHF.